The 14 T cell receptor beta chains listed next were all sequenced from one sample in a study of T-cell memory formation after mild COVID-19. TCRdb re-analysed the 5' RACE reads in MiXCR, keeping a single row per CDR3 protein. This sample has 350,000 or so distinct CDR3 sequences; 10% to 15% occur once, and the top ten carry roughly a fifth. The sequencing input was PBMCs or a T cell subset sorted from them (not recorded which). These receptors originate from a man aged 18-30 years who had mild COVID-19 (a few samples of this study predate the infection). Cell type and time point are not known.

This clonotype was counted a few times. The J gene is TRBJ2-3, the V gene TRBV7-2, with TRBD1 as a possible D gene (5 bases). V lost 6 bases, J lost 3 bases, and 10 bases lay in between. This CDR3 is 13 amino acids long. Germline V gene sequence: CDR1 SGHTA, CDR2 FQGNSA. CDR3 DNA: TGTGCCAGCAGACTCCCAGGGACAGATACGCAGTATTTT. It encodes CASRLPGTDTQYF.

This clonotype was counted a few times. The CDR3 protein is CASSLTSGGTHEQFF. The CDR3 DNA follows: TGTGCCAGCAGCCTTACTAGCGGGGGTACCCATGAGCAGTTCTTC. The chain carries TRBV6-2 or TRBV6-3 and TRBJ2-1; 11 bases line up with TRBD2. CDR3 length: 15 amino acids. V gave up 6 bases and J gave up 8 bases; unmatched junction bases: 9. Germline CDR1 reads MNHEY; CDR2 reads SVGEGT.

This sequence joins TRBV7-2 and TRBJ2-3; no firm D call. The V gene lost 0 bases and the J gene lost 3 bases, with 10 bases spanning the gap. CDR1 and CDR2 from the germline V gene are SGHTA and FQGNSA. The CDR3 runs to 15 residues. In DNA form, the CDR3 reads TGTGCCAGCAGCTTAGCGGGGTTCTCTACAGATACGCAGTATTTT. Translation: CASSLAGFSTDTQYF. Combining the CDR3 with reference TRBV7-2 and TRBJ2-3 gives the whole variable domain GAGVSQSPSNKVTEKGKDVELRCDPISGHTALYWYRQSLGQGLEFLIYFQGNSAPDKSGLPSDRFSAERTGGSVSTLTIQRTQQEDSAVYLCASSLAGFSTDTQYFGPGTRLTVL.

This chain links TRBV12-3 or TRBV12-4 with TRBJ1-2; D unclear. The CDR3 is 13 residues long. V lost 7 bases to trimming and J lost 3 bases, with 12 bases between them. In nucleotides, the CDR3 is TGTGCCAGCACTATTTTCGGATACTATGGCTACACCTTC. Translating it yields CASTIFGYYGYTF.

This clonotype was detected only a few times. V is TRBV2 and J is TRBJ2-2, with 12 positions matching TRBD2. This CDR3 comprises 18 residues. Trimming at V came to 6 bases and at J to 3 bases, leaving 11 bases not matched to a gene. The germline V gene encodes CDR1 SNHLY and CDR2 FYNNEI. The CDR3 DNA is TGTGCCAGCAGAACTCCTAGCGGGGGGGCCCGGGACACCGGGGAGCTGTTTTTT. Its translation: CASRTPSGGARDTGELFF.

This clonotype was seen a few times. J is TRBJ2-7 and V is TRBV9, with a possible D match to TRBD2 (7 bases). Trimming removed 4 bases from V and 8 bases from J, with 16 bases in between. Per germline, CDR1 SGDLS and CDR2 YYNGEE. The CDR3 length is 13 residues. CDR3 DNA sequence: TGTGCCAGCAGCCCTTCGGGGGGCTTAAAGCAGTACTTC. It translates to CASSPSGGLKQYF.

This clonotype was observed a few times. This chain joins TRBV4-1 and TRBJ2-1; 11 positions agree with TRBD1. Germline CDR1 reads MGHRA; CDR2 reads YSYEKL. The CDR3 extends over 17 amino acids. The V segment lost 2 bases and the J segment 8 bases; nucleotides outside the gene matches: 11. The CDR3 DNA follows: TGCGCCAGCAGCCAACCTGCTCCGGGACAGGGGGTCGATGAGCAGTTCTTC. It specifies CASSQPAPGQGVDEQFF.

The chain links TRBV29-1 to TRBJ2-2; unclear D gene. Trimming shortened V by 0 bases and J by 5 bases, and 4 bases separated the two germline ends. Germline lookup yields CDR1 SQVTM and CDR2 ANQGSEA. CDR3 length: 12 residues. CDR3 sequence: CSVEENTGELFF. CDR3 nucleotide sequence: TGCAGCGTTGAAGAGAATACCGGGGAGCTGTTTTTT.

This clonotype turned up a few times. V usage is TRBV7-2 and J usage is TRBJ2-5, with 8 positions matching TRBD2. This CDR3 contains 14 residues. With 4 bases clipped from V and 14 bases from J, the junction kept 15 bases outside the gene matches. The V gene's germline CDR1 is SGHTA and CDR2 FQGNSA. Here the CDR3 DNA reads TGTGCCAGCAGCTCCGGGGGGGCCCCAGAGACCCCCTACTTC. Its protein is CASSSGGAPETPYF.

The CDR3 region has the DNA TGTGCCAGCAGAGGGGAGGTGAACACTGAAGCTTTCTTT. Its protein is CASRGEVNTEAFF. The chain employs TRBV6-1 and TRBJ1-1; TRBD1 is a possible D gene (5 bases). Germline loops: CDR1 MNHNS, CDR2 SASEGT. Trimming removed 6 bases from V and 0 bases from J, with 8 bases in between. There are 13 residues in the CDR3.

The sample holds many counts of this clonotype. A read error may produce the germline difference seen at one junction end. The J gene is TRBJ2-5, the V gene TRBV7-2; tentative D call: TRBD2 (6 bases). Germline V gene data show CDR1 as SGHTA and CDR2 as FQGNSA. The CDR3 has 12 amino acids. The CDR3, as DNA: TGTGCCAGCAGCTCGATAGCGGCAGGGCGGCACTTC. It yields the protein CASSSIAAGRHF.

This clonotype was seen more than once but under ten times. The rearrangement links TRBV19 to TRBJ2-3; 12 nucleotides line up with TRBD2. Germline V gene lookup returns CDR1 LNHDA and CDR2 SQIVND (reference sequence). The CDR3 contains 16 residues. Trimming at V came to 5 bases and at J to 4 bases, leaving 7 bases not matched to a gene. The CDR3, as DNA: TGTGCCAGTAGTTCGCGGACTAGCGGGGAAGCAGATACGCAGTATTTT. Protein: CASSSRTSGEADTQYF. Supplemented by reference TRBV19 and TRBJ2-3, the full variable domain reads DGGITQSPKYLFRKEGQNVTLSCEQNLNHDAMYWYRQDPGQGLRLIYYSQIVNDFQKGDIAEGYSVSREKKESFPLTVTSAQKNPTAFYLCASSSRTSGEADTQYFGPGTRLTVL.

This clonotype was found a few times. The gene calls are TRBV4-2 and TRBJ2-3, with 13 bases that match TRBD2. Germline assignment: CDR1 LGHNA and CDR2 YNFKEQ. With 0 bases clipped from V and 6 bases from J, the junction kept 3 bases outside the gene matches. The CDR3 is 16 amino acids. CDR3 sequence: CASSQDLTSGGDTQYF. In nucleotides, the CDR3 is TGTGCCAGCAGCCAAGATCTGACTAGCGGGGGGGATACGCAGTATTTT.

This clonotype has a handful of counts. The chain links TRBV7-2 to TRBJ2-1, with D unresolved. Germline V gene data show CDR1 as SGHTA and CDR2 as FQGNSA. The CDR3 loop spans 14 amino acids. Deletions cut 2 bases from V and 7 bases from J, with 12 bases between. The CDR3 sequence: CASSLRVLPNEQFF. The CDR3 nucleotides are TGTGCCAGCAGCTTAAGGGTGCTTCCGAATGAGCAGTTCTTC.